Sequencing of this TCR beta chain was carried out in a study of T-cell reconstitution after alpha-beta-depleted transplantation in children. Construction of the TCRbeta library involved unique molecular identifiers. TCRdb reprocessed the PCR reads with MiXCR, giving one entry per CDR3 protein. The sample shows 450,000 to 600,000 distinct CDR3 sequences, around a third of them seen only once. The CDR3 covers 14 residues. The germline V gene encodes CDR1 SGHRS and CDR2 YFSETQ. The ends lost 0 bases at V and 7 bases at J; junction bases unmatched: 6. The specimen was PBMCs from the stem cell graft donor, collected from the stem cell graft. This sequence joins TRBV5-1 and TRBJ1-1, with TRBD1 identical over 7 bases. This TCR was sampled from a human donor who donated a stem cell graft to a child with aplastic anemia. This CDR3 reads CASSLALRQGEAFF. CDR3 sequence (DNA): TGCGCCAGCAGCTTGGCCCTACGACAGGGTGAAGCTTTCTTT.